This T cell receptor (beta chain) was recorded in a study of blood T cells in healthy people across ages. The study's findings and limits: Per million T cells, the diversity of TCR beta decreased roughly linearly as age advanced. Bulk PBMC profiling left naive and antigen-experienced comparisons inconclusive.

V lost 4 bases, J lost 4 bases, and 5 bases lay in between. Germline CDR1 ENHRY, CDR2 SYGVKD. The CDR3 sequence is 12 residues long. Turning to this clonotype: The antigen is not known.

All donors came from Russia, were Caucasian and healthy, and spanned ages about 6 to 100. PCR was performed a second time for about 7 to 11 cycles using a sample-barcoded 5' primer and a J-beta primer mix. TCRdb processed the 5' RACE reads anew with MiXCR; each CDR3 protein has one entry. This table has approximately 2,000,000 distinct CDR3 sequences, about two fifths appearing once. This clonotype originated in a human donor in good health. V gene TRBV10-3 combines with J gene TRBJ1-3; D call uncertain. Material for sequencing was blood. CDR3 protein: CAISVSGNTIYF. The CDR3 coding sequence is TGTGCCATCAGTGTTTCGGGAAACACCATATATTTT.